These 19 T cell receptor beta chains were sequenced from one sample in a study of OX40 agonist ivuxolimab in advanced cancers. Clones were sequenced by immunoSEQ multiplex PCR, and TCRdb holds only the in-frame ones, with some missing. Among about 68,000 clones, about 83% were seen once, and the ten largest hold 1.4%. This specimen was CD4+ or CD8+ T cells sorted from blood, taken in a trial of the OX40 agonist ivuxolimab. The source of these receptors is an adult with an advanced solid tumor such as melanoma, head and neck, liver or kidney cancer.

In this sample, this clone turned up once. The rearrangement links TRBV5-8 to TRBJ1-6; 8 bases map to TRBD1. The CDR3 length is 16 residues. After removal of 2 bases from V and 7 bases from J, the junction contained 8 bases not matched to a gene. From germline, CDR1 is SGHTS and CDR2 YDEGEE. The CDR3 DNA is TGTGCCAGCAGCTTCCGGACAGGGCATAAGAATTCACCCCTCCACTTT. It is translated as CASSFRTGHKNSPLHF.

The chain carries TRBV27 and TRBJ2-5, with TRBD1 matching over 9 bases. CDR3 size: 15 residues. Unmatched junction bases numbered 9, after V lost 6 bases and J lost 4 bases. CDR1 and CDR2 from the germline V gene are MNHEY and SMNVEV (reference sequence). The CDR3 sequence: CASSRQGGGAETQYF. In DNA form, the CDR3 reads TGTGCCAGCAGCAGACAGGGGGGCGGAGCAGAGACCCAGTACTTC.

This CDR3 is CASSLDGPRDEQFF. In DNA form, the CDR3 reads TGTGCCAGCAGCTTGGACGGCCCCAGGGATGAGCAGTTCTTC. V gene TRBV5-4 combines with J gene TRBJ2-1; possibly TRBD1 for D (5 bases). The germline V gene encodes CDR1 SGHNT and CDR2 YYREEE (reference sequence). The CDR3 covers 14 residues. The V end lost 0 bases, the J end lost 8 bases, and 12 bases lay between the germline ends.

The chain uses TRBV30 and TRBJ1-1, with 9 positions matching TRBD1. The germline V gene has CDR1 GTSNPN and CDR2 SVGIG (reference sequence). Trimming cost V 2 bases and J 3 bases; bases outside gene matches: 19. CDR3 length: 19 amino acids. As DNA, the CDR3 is TGTGCCTGGAGTAATTGTGACCAGACAGGGGGACGTGGGTACACTGAAGCTTTCTTT. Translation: CAWSNCDQTGGRGYTEAFF.

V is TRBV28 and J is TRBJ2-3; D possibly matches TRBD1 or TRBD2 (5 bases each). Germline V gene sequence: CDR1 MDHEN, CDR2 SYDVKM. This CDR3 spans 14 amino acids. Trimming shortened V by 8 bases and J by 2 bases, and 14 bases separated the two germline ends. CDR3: CASAQGPHTDTQYF. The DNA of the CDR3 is TGTGCCAGCGCCCAGGGACCACACACAGATACGCAGTATTTT.

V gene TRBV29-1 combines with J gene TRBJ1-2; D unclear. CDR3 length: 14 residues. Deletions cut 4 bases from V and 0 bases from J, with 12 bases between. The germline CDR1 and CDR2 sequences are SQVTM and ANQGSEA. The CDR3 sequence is CSVGAAATNYGYTF. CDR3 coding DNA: TGCAGCGTTGGGGCGGCAGCTACTAACTATGGCTACACCTTC. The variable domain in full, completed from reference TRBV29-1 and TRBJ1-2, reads SAVISQKPSRDICQRGTSLTIQCQVDSQVTMMFWYRQQPGQSLTLIATANQGSEATYESGFVIDKFPISRPNLTFSTLTVSNMSPEDSSIYLCSVGAAATNYGYTFGSGTRLTVV.

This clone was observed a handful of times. Written as DNA, the CDR3 is TGTGCCAGCAGTGAAGGGGACAGGGTCGACATGACCGGGGAGCTGTTTTTT. This gives the protein CASSEGDRVDMTGELFF. This sequence joins TRBV2 and TRBJ2-2; TRBD1 aligns across 9 bases. The CDR3 runs 17 residues. The germline V gene encodes CDR1 SNHLY and CDR2 FYNNEI. Trimming at V came to 1 base and at J to 5 bases, leaving 8 bases not matched to a gene.

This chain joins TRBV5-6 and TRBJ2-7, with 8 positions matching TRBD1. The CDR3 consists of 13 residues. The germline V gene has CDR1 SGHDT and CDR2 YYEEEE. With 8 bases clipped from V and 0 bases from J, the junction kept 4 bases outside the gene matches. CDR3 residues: CASGQGYSYEQYF. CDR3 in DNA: TGTGCCAGTGGACAGGGCTACTCCTACGAGCAGTACTTC. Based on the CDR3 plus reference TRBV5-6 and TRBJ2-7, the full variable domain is DAGVTQSPTHLIKTRGQQVTLRCSPKSGHDTVSWYQQALGQGPQFIFQYYEEEERQRGNFPDRFSGHQFPNYSSELNVNALLLGDSALYLCASGQGYSYEQYFGPGTRLTVT.

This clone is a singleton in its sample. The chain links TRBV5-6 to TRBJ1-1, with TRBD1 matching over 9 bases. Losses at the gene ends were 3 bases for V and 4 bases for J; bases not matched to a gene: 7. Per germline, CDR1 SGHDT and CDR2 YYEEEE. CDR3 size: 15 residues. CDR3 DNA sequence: TGTGCCAGCAGCTCGACAGGGGGTTATAGCACTGAAGCTTTCTTT. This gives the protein CASSSTGGYSTEAFF.

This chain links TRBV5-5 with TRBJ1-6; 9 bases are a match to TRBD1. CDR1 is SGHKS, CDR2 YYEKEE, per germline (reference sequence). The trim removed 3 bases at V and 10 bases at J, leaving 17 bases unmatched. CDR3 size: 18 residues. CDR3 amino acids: CASSSTHRDRVLRSPLHF. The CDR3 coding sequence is TGTGCCAGCAGCTCAACCCACCGGGACAGGGTGTTGAGGTCACCCCTCCACTTT.

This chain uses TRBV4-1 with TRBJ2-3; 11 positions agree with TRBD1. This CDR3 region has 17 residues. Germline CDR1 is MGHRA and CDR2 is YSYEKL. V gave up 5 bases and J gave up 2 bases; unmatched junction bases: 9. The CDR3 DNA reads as TGCGCCAGCAGCACAACCGGGACAGGGGGAGCCACAGATACGCAGTATTTT. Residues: CASSTTGTGGATDTQYF.

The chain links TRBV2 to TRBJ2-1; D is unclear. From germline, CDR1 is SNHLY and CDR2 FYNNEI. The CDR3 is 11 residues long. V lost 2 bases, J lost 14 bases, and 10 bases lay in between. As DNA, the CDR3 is TGTGCCAGCAGTGAAACACTTGGGGAGTTCTTC. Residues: CASSETLGEFF.

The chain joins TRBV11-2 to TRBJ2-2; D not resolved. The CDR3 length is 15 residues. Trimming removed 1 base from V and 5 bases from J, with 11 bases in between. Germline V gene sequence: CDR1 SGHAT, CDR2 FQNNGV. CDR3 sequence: CASSLGQAPTGELFF. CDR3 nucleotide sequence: TGTGCCAGCAGCTTAGGGCAGGCCCCGACCGGGGAGCTGTTTTTT.

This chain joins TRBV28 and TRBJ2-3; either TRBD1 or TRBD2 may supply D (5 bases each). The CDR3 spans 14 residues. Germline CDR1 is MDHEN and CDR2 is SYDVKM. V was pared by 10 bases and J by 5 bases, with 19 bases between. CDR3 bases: TGTGCCAACTCCGGGACGCTAAAGGGAGATACGCAGTATTTT. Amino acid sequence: CANSGTLKGDTQYF. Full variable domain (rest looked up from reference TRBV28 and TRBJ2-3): DVKVTQSSRYLVKRTGEKVFLECVQDMDHENMFWYRQDPGLGLRLIYFSYDVKMKEKGDIPEGYSVSREKKERFSLILESASTNQTSMYLCANSGTLKGDTQYFGPGTRLTVL.

The CDR3 here is CASSPQLVYEQYF. The CDR3, as DNA: TGTGCCAGCAGCCCCCAGTTGGTCTACGAGCAGTACTTC. The genes are TRBV6-5 and TRBJ2-7; no reliable D call. V lost 6 bases to trimming and J lost 3 bases, with 12 bases between them. Germline lookup yields CDR1 MNHEY and CDR2 SVGAGI. The CDR3 contains 13 residues.

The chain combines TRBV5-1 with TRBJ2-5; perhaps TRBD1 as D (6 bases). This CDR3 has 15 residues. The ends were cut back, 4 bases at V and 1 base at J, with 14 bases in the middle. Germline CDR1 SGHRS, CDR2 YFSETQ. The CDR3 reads CASSPMGALQETQYF. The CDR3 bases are TGCGCCAGCAGCCCCATGGGGGCTCTCCAAGAGACCCAGTACTTC.

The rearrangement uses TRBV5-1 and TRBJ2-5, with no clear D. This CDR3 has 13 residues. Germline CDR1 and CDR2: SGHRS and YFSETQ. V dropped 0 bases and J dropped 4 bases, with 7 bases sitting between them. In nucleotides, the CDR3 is TGCGCCAGCAGCTTGGCCTCACGAGAGACCCAGTACTTC. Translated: CASSLASRETQYF.

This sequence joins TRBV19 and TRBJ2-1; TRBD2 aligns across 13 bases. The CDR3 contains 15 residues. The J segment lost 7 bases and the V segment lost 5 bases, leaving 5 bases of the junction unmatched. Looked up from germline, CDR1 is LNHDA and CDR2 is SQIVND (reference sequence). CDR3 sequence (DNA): TGTGCCAGTAGTCCCGGGACTAGCGGGGCGAATGAGCAGTTCTTC. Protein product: CASSPGTSGANEQFF. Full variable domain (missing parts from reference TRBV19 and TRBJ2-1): DGGITQSPKYLFRKEGQNVTLSCEQNLNHDAMYWYRQDPGQGLRLIYYSQIVNDFQKGDIAEGYSVSREKKESFPLTVTSAQKNPTAFYLCASSPGTSGANEQFFGPGTRLTVL.

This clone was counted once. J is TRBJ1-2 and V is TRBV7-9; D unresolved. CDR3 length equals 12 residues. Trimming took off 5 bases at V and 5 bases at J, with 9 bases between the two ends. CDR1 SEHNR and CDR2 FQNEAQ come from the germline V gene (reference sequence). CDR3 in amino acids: CASSASNYGYTF. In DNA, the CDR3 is TGTGCCAGCAGCGCCTCCAATTATGGCTACACCTTC. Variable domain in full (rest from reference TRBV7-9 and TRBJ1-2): DTGVSQNPRHKITKRGQNVTFRCDPISEHNRLYWYRQTLGQGPEFLTYFQNEAQLEKSRLLSDRFSAERPKGSFSTLEIQRTEQGDSAMYLCASSASNYGYTFGSGTRLTVV.